One and the same sample provided the 20 T cell receptor beta chains below, sequenced in a study of blood T cell repertoires in COVID-19. Some clones are missing from TCRdb's copy, which holds only in-frame ones; the method was immunoSEQ multiplex PCR. The table lists around 110,000 clones, over 60% of them singletons, with roughly 4% in the top ten. The specimen was peripheral blood. These receptors came from a man in his 70s with acute or convalescent COVID-19.

With regard to this clone: At the DNA level, this CDR3 is encoded by other sequences in the same sample as well. The chain links TRBV28 to TRBJ2-1, with D unclear. In germline, CDR1 is MDHEN, CDR2 SYDVKM. This CDR3 contains 14 residues. Deletions cut 6 bases from V and 0 bases from J, with 9 bases between. In DNA, the CDR3 is TGTGCCAGCAGCTTAGGGCTCTCCTACAATGAGCAGTTCTTC. This sequence encodes CASSLGLSYNEQFF.

The rearrangement links TRBV19 to TRBJ1-6, with TRBD1 matching over 10 bases. This CDR3 comprises 14 residues. V shed 6 bases and J 7 bases; nucleotides not matched to a gene: 3. Germline V gives CDR1 LNHDA, CDR2 SQIVND (reference sequence). The CDR3 sequence is CASSDRGQNSPLHF. The CDR3 DNA reads TGTGCCAGTAGCGACAGGGGGCAGAATTCACCCCTCCACTTT.

V gene TRBV7-6 combines with J gene TRBJ1-3; 8 nucleotides match TRBD1. Germline V CDR1 and CDR2: SGHVS, FNYEAQ. Trimming took 5 bases from V and 4 from J; bases not matched to a gene: 10. The CDR3 loop spans 16 amino acids. DNA of the CDR3: TGTGCCAGCAGCGGGCCCTATAGGGACAGGGGAAACACCATATATTTT. Translation: CASSGPYRDRGNTIYF.

The chain is built from TRBV7-9 and TRBJ1-2; 7 bases match TRBD1. Germline CDR1 and CDR2: SEHNR and FQNEAQ (reference sequence). Losses at the gene ends were 1 base for V and 5 bases for J; bases not matched to a gene: 4. CDR3 size: 14 residues. CDR3 residues: CASSLEGAAYGYTF. As DNA, the CDR3 is TGTGCCAGCAGCTTAGAGGGGGCAGCTTATGGCTACACCTTC.

The CDR3 DNA reads as TGTGCCAGCAGCGTCAACGGTGCAACTAATGAAAAACTGTTTTTT. This gives the protein CASSVNGATNEKLFF. This chain joins TRBV9 and TRBJ1-4; no reliable D call. Germline V gives CDR1 SGDLS, CDR2 YYNGEE. The V end was cut by 2 bases, the J end by 0 bases, with 8 bases between. CDR3 length: 15 residues.

V is TRBV2 and J is TRBJ2-1; D possibly corresponds to TRBD2 (5 bases). This CDR3 has 14 amino acids. Germline CDR1 SNHLY, CDR2 FYNNEI. With 11 bases removed from V and 7 bases from J, the gap between germline ends came to 21 bases. The CDR3 here is CALQLVSSLNEQFF. Written as DNA, the CDR3 is TGTGCCTTACAACTAGTTTCGTCCCTAAATGAGCAGTTCTTC.

V usage is TRBV7-2 and J usage is TRBJ2-1; the match to TRBD1 covers 8 bases. Germline lookup yields CDR1 SGHTA and CDR2 FQGNSA. J was trimmed by 2 bases and V by 5 bases; bases with no gene match: 5. The CDR3 contains 15 residues. DNA for the CDR3: TGTGCCAGCAGCCCGCGGGACAGGACCTACAATGAGCAGTTCTTC. Amino acid sequence: CASSPRDRTYNEQFF.

The chain has TRBV7-2 and TRBJ2-3; 8 bases fit TRBD2. V shed 5 bases and J 8 bases; nucleotides not matched to a gene: 12. Germline CDR1 and CDR2: SGHTA and FQGNSA. This CDR3 has 15 residues. The CDR3 coding sequence is TGTGCCAGCAGCCCCGCCGGGAGCGGGGGAAGTACGCAGTATTTT. Its translation: CASSPAGSGGSTQYF.

With respect to this clone: The same CDR3 arises from other DNA sequences in this sample as well. The chain recombines TRBV5-4 with TRBJ1-6; D perhaps matches TRBD1 (6 bases). Trimming shortened V by 0 bases and J by 6 bases, and 7 bases separated the two germline ends. The CDR3 extends over 14 amino acids. Germline V gene lookup returns CDR1 SGHNT and CDR2 YYREEE (reference sequence). CDR3 in amino acids: CASSLEQGNSPLHF. For the CDR3, the DNA is TGTGCCAGCAGCTTGGAACAGGGTAATTCACCCCTCCACTTT.

CDR3 sequence: CSVDSMTGMTQYF. CDR3 coding DNA: TGCAGCGTAGACTCAATGACAGGGATGACCCAGTACTTC. This sequence joins TRBV29-1 and TRBJ2-5; TRBD1 matches 7 bases. This CDR3 has 13 amino acids. Germline V lookup: CDR1 SQVTM, CDR2 ANQGSEA. After removal of 6 bases from V and 7 bases from J, the junction contained 11 bases not matched to a gene.

This rearrangement joins TRBV6-1 to TRBJ2-5, with 9 bases lining up with TRBD2. Germline loops: CDR1 MNHNS, CDR2 SASEGT. Trimming cost V 2 bases and J 1 base; bases outside gene matches: 11. The CDR3 sequence is 18 residues long. CDR3 nucleotides: TGTGCCAGCAGTGAAACCTACAGCGGGGGGACCCTCCAAGAGACCCAGTACTTC. As protein: CASSETYSGGTLQETQYF.

The DNA for the CDR3 is TGTGCCAGCACCGAACTAGCTCAAAGCTCCTACGAGCAGTACTTC. Protein: CASTELAQSSYEQYF. The rearrangement joins TRBV6-6 to TRBJ2-7, with D tentatively TRBD2 (6 bases). The germline V gene has CDR1 MNHNY and CDR2 SVGAGI (reference sequence). Trimming pared 7 bases from V and 0 bases from J, leaving 16 bases between. The CDR3 loop spans 15 amino acids.

The chain uses TRBV5-1 and TRBJ2-3, with 10 nucleotides matching TRBD2. The V and J ends lost 4 bases and 1 base, in that order; junction bases with no gene match: 6. This CDR3 is 16 amino acids long. Germline V gene lookup returns CDR1 SGHRS and CDR2 YFSETQ. This CDR3 is CASSPLAGAGTDTQYF. Here the CDR3 DNA reads TGCGCCAGCAGCCCTCTAGCGGGGGCCGGCACAGATACGCAGTATTTT.

This rearrangement joins TRBV6-5 to TRBJ1-3, with D possibly being TRBD1 (6 bases). Trimming took 6 bases from V and 0 from J, leaving 12 bases between them. CDR1 is MNHEY and CDR2 is SVGAGI in the germline V gene. The CDR3 is 15 residues long. CDR3 residues: CASRQGFNSGNTIYF. In nucleotides, the CDR3 is TGTGCCAGCAGACAGGGATTTAACTCTGGAAACACCATATATTTT.

V gene TRBV3-1 (or the pseudogene TRBV3-2) combines with J gene TRBJ1-1; no clear D gene. The CDR3 is made up of 12 amino acids. V gave up 0 bases and J gave up 8 bases, with 7 bases separating them. Per germline, CDR1 LGHDT and CDR2 YNNKEL (reference sequence). The CDR3 region has the DNA TGTGCCAGCAGCCAAGATGCGACAGAAGCTTTCTTT. Translated: CASSQDATEAFF.

The CDR3 loop is CASSQERTGPNTGELFF. CDR3 in DNA: TGTGCCAGCAGCCAAGAAAGGACAGGACCTAACACCGGGGAGCTGTTTTTT. The chain joins TRBV14 to TRBJ2-2; 7 nucleotides line up with TRBD1. Trimming took 0 bases from V and 2 from J; bases not matched to a gene: 6. CDR3 length: 17 residues. CDR1 and CDR2 (germline): SGHDN, FVKESK.

CDR3 sequence (DNA): TGTGCCAGCAGCGTACAGGGGGGGAATGGCTACACCTTC. It translates to CASSVQGGNGYTF. The chain recombines TRBV7-2 with TRBJ1-2; 8 nucleotides align to TRBD1. This CDR3 has 13 amino acids. CDR1 SGHTA and CDR2 FQGNSA come from the germline V gene. Trimming removed 5 bases from V and 6 bases from J; junction bases left unmatched: 5. The full variable domain, its missing parts supplied by reference TRBV7-2 and TRBJ1-2, is GAGVSQSPSNKVTEKGKDVELRCDPISGHTALYWYRQSLGQGLEFLIYFQGNSAPDKSGLPSDRFSAERTGGSVSTLTIQRTQQEDSAVYLCASSVQGGNGYTFGSGTRLTVV.

The chain uses TRBV19 and TRBJ1-4, with D unresolved. This CDR3 spans 15 amino acids. The V and J ends lost 6 bases and 5 bases respectively, with 16 bases between them. Germline loops: CDR1 LNHDA, CDR2 SQIVND (reference sequence). The CDR3 loop is CASRMEGSENEKLFF. CDR3 DNA: TGTGCCAGTAGAATGGAAGGCAGCGAAAATGAAAAACTGTTTTTT.

The chain employs TRBV27 and TRBJ1-1; the match to TRBD1 covers 7 bases. The CDR3 is made up of 16 amino acids. V gave up 0 bases and J gave up 1 base; unmatched junction bases: 5. The germline CDR1 and CDR2 sequences are MNHEY and SMNVEV (reference sequence). Written as DNA, the CDR3 is TGTGCCAGCAGTTTATCTGGGGACAGAAGGAACACTGAAGCTTTCTTT. Its translation: CASSLSGDRRNTEAFF.

This chain uses TRBV29-1 with TRBJ2-5; D ambiguous. The CDR3 length is 13 residues. Germline V gene sequence: CDR1 SQVTM, CDR2 ANQGSEA. V lost 7 bases to trimming and J lost 1 base, with 13 bases between them. The CDR3 nucleotides are TGCAGCGCCCGATCCCCCAGCCAAGAGACCCAGTACTTC. Protein product: CSARSPSQETQYF.